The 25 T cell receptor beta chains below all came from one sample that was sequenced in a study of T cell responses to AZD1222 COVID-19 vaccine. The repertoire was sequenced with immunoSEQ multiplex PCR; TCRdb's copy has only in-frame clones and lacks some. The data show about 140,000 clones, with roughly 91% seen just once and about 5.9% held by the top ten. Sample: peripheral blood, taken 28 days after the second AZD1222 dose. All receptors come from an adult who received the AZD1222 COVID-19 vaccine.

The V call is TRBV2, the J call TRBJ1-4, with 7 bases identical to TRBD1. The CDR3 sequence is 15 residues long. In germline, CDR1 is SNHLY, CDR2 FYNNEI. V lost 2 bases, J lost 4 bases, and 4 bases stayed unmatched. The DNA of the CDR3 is TGTGCCAGCAGTGAATTGGGACAGAATAATGAAAAACTGTTTTTT. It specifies CASSELGQNNEKLFF.

The CDR3 DNA sequence: TGTGCCAGCAGCTTAGTCGGGAGATCCGAATCAGAGACCCAGTACTTC. It encodes CASSLVGRSESETQYF. The V call is TRBV7-2, the J call TRBJ2-5, with D perhaps TRBD2 (6 bases). Germline V lookup: CDR1 SGHTA, CDR2 FQGNSA. The CDR3 contains 16 residues. Trimming pared 1 base from V and 4 bases from J, leaving 16 bases between.

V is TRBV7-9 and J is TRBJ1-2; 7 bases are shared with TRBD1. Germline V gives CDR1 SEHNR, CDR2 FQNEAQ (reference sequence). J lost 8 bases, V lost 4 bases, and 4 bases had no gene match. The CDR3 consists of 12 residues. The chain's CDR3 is CASSWTGVGYTF. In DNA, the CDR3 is TGTGCCAGCAGCTGGACAGGAGTCGGCTACACCTTC.

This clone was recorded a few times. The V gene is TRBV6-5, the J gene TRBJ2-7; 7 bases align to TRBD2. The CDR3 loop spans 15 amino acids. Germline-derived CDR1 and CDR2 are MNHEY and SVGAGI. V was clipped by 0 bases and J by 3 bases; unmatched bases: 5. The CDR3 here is CASSYSRASGYEQYF. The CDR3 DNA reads TGTGCCAGCAGTTACTCGAGAGCTAGCGGCTACGAGCAGTACTTC.

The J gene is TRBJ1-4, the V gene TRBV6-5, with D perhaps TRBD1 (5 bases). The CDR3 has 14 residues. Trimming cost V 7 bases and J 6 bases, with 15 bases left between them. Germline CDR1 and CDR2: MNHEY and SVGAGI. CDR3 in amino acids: CASTHGRGYEKLFF. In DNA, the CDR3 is TGTGCCAGCACCCACGGGAGGGGCTATGAAAAACTGTTTTTT.

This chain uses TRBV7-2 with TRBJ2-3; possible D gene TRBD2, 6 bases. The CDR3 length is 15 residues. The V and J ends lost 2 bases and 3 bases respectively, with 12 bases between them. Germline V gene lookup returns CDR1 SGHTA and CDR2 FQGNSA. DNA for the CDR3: TGTGCCAGCAGCTTAATTTCCGGGAGAACAGATACGCAGTATTTT. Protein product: CASSLISGRTDTQYF. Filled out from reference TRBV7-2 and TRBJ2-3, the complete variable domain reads GAGVSQSPSNKVTEKGKDVELRCDPISGHTALYWYRQSLGQGLEFLIYFQGNSAPDKSGLPSDRFSAERTGGSVSTLTIQRTQQEDSAVYLCASSLISGRTDTQYFGPGTRLTVL.

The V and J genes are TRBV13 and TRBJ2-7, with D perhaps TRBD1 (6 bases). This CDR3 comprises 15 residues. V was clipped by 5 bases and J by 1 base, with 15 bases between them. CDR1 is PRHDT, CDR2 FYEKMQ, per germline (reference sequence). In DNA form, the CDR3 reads TGTGCCAGCAGCGCACAGGGTTTTGCTTCCTACGAGCAGTACTTC. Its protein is CASSAQGFASYEQYF.

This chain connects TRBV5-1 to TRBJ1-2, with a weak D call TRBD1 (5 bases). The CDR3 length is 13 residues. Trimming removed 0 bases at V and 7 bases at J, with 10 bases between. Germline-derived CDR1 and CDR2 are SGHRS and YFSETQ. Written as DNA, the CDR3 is TGCGCCAGCAGCTTGGCAGCGGGGACTGGCTACACCTTC. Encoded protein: CASSLAAGTGYTF.

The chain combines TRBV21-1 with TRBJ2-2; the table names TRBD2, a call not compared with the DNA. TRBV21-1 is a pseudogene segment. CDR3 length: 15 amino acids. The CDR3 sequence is CAPGLAGVSTGELFF. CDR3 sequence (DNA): TGTGCCCCTGGACTAGCGGGAGTCAGTACCGGGGAGCTGTTTTTT.

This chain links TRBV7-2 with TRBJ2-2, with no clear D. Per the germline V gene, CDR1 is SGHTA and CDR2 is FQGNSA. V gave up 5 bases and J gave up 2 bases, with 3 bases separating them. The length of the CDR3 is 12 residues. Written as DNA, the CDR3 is TGTGCCAGCAGCCCTAACACCGGGGAGCTGTTTTTT. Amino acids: CASSPNTGELFF.

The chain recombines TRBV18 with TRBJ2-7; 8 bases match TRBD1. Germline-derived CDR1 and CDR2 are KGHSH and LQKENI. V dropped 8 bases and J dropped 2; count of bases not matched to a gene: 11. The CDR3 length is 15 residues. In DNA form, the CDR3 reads TGTGCCAGCCAATCGTCGCCAGGGGGCACCTACGAGCAGTACTTC. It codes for CASQSSPGGTYEQYF.

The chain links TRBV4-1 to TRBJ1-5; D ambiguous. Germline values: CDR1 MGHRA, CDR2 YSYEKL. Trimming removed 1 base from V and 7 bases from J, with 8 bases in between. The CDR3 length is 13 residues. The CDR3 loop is CASSQGGNQPQHF. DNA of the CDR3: TGCGCCAGCAGCCAAGGAGGGAACCAGCCCCAGCATTTT.

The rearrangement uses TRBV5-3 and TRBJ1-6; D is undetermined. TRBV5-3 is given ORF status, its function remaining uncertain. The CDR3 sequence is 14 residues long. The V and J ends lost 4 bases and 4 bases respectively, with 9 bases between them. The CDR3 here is CARSQRWYNSPLHF. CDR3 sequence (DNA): TGTGCCAGAAGCCAACGGTGGTATAATTCACCCCTCCACTTT.

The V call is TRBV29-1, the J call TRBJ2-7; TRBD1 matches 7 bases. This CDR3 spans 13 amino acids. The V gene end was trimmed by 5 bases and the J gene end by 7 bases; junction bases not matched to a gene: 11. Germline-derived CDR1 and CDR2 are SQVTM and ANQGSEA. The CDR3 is CSVRDSGFGEQYF. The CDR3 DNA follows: TGCAGCGTTCGGGACAGTGGATTCGGGGAGCAGTACTTC.

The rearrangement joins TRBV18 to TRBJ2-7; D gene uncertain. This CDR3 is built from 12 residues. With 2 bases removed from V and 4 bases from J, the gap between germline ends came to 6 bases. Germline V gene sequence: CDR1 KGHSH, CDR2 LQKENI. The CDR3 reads CASSPGRYEQYF. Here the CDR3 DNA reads TGTGCCAGCTCACCAGGGCGTTACGAGCAGTACTTC.

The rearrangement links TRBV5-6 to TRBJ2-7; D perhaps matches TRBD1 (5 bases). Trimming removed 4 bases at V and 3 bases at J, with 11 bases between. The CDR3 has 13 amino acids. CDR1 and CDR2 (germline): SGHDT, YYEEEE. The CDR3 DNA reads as TGTGCCAGCAGCCTCATCGACAGCTACGAGCAGTACTTC. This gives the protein CASSLIDSYEQYF.

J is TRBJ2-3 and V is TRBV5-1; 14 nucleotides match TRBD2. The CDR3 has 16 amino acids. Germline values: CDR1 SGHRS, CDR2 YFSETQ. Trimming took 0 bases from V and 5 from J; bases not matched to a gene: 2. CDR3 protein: CASSLATSGRVDTQYF. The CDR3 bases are TGCGCCAGCAGCTTGGCGACTAGCGGGAGGGTAGATACGCAGTATTTT. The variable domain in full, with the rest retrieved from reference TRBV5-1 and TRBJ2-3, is KAGVTQTPRYLIKTRGQQVTLSCSPISGHRSVSWYQQTPGQGLQFLFEYFSETQRNKGNFPGRFSGRQFSNSRSEMNVSTLELGDSALYLCASSLATSGRVDTQYFGPGTRLTVL.

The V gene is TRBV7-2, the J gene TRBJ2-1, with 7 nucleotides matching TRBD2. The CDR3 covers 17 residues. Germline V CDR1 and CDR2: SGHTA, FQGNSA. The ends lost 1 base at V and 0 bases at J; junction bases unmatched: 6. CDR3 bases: TGTGCCAGCAGCTTAGGTGTGGGGGGGAGCTCCTACAATGAGCAGTTCTTC. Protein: CASSLGVGGSSYNEQFF.

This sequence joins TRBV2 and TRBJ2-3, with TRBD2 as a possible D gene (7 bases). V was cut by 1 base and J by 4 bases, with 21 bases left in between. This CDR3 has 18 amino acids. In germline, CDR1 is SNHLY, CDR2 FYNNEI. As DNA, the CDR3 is TGTGCCAGCAGTGAAGGGGGAGGGGGACGGGGAAGGGCAGATACGCAGTATTTT. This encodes CASSEGGGGRGRADTQYF.

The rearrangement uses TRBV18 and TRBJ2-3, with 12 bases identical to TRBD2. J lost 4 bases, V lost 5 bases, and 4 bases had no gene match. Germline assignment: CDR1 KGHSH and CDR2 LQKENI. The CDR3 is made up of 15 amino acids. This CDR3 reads CASSSTSGSPDTQYF. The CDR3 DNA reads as TGTGCCAGCTCATCGACTAGCGGGAGCCCAGATACGCAGTATTTT.

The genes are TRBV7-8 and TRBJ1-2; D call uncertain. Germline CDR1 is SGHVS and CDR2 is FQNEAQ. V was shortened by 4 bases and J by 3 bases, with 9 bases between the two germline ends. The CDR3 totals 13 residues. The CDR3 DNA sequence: TGTGCCAGCAGCTATAATACCCACTATGGCTACACCTTC. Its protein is CASSYNTHYGYTF. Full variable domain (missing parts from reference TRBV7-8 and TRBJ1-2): GAGVSQSPRYKVAKRGQDVALRCDPISGHVSLFWYQQALGQGPEFLTYFQNEAQLDKSGLPSDRFFAERPEGSVSTLKIQRTQQEDSAVYLCASSYNTHYGYTFGSGTRLTVV.

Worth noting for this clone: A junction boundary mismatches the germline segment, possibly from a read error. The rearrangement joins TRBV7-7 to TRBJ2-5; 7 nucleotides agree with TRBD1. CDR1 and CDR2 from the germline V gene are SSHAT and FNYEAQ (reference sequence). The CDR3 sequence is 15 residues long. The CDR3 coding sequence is TGTGCTAGCAGCACCGGGACAGAGGGGTCGGGGACCCAGTACTTC. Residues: CASSTGTEGSGTQYF.

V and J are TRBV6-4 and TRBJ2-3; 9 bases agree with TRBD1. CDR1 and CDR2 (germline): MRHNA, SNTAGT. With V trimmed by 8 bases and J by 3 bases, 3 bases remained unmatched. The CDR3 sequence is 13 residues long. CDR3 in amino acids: CASGTGSTDTQYF. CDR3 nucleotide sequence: TGTGCCAGCGGGACAGGGAGTACAGATACGCAGTATTTT.

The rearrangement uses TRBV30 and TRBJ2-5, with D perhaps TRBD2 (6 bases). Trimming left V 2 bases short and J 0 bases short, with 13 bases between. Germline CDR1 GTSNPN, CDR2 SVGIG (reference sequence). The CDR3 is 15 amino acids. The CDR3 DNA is TGTGCCTGGAGTTGGGCTAGCGCGTACCAAGAGACCCAGTACTTC. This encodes CAWSWASAYQETQYF.

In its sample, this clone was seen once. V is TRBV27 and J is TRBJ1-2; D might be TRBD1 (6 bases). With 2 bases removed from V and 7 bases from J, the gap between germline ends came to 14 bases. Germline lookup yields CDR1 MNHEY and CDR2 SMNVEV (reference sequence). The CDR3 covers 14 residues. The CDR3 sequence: CASSLTGGAVGYTF. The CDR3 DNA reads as TGTGCCAGCAGTTTAACTGGGGGCGCGGTTGGCTACACCTTC.